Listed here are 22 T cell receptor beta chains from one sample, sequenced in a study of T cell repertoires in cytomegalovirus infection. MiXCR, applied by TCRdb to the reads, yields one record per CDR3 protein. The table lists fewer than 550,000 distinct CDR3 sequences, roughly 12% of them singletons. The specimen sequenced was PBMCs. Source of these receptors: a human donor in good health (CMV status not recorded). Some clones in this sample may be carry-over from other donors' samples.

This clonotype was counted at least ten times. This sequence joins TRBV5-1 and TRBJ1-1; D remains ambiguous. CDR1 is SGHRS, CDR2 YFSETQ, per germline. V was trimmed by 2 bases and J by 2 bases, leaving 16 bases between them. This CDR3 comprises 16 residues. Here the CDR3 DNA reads TGCGCCAGCAGCTTAACGGACGGGTCCTTTAACACTGAAGCTTTCTTT. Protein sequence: CASSLTDGSFNTEAFF.

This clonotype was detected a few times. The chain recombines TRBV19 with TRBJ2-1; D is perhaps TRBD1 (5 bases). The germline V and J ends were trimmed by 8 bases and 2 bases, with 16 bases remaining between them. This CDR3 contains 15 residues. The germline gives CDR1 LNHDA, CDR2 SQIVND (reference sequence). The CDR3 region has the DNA TGTGCCAGTGGCGTCAGCCAGGGCCCCTACAATGAGCAGTTCTTC. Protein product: CASGVSQGPYNEQFF.

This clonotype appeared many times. Written as DNA, the CDR3 is TGTGCCAGCAGTCGGAGAGACACCGGGGAGCTGTTTTTT. This encodes CASSRRDTGELFF. The chain uses TRBV7-6 and TRBJ2-2, with D uncertain. The CDR3 runs 13 residues. V gave up 6 bases and J gave up 3 bases, with 8 bases separating them. Germline V CDR1 and CDR2: SGHVS, FNYEAQ.

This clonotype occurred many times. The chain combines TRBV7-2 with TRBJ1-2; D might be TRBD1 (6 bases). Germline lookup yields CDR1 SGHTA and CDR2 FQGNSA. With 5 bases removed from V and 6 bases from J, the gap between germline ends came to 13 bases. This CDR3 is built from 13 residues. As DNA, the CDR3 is TGTGCCAGCAGCCAACAGGGCCAGGATGGCTACACCTTC. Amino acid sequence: CASSQQGQDGYTF.

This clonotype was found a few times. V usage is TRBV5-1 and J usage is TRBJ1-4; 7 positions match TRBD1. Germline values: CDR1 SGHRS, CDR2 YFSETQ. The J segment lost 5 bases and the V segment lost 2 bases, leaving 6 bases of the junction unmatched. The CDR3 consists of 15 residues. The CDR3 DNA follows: TGCGCCAGCAGCTTTAGAGGACAGGAGAATGAAAAACTGTTTTTT. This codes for CASSFRGQENEKLFF.

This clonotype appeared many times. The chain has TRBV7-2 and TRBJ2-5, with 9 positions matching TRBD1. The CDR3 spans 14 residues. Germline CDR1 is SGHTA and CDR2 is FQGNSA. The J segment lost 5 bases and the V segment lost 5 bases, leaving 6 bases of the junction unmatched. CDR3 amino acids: CASSPGTGLETQYF. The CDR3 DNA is TGTGCCAGCAGCCCCGGGACAGGGCTTGAGACCCAGTACTTC.

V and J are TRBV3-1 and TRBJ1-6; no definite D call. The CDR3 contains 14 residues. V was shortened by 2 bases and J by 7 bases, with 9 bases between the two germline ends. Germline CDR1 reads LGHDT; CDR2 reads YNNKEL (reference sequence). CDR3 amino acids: CASSQTADNSPLHF. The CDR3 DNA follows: TGTGCCAGCAGCCAAACAGCCGACAATTCACCCCTCCACTTT. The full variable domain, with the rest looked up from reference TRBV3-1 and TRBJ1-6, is DTAVSQTPKYLVTQMGNDKSIKCEQNLGHDTMYWYKQDSKKFLKIMFSYNNKELIINETVPNRFSPKSPDKAHLNLHINSLELGDSAVYFCASSQTADNSPLHFGNGTRLTVT.

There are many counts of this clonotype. CDR3 protein: CASSPGGGSNQPQHF. The CDR3 DNA is TGTGCCAGCTCACCTGGGGGGGGGAGCAATCAGCCCCAGCATTTT. The chain links TRBV18 to TRBJ1-5, with a tentative D call TRBD1 (5 bases). This CDR3 spans 15 amino acids. Germline V lookup: CDR1 KGHSH, CDR2 LQKENI. V shed 3 bases and J shed 1 base, with 10 bases lying between them.

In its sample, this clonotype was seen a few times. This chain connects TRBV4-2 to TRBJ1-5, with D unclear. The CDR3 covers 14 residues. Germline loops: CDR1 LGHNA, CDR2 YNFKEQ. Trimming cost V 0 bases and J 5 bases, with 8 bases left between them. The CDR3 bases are TGTGCCAGCAGCCAAGAGTCCCGTGATCAGCCCCAGCATTTT. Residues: CASSQESRDQPQHF.

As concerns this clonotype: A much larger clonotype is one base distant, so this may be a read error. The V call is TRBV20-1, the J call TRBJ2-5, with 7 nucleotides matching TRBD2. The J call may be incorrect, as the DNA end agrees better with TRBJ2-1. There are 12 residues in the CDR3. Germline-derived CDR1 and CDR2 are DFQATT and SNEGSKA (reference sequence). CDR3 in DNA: TGCAGTGGTCGGGACTACGTAGAGACCCAGTTCTTC. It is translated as CSGRDYVETQFF.

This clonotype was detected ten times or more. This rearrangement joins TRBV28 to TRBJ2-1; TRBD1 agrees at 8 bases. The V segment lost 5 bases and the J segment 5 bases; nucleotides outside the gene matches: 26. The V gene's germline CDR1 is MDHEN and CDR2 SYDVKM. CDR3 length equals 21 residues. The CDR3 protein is CASSTYNQGWIATGENNEQFF. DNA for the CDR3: TGTGCCAGCAGTACTTATAATCAGGGGTGGATAGCGACAGGGGAGAACAATGAGCAGTTCTTC.

The CDR3 DNA reads TGTGCCAGCAGCGACGCGGGACTAGCGGGGGTCCTCTACAATGAGCAGTTCTTC. Encoded protein: CASSDAGLAGVLYNEQFF. This chain joins TRBV9 and TRBJ2-1; 14 nucleotides agree with TRBD2. CDR1 is SGDLS and CDR2 is YYNGEE in the germline V gene. V lost 3 bases and J lost 3; bases outside the gene matches: 8. The CDR3 extends over 18 amino acids.

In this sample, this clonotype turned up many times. As DNA, the CDR3 is TGTGCCAGCAGCCAAGTGGGGGGAGATACGCAGTATTTT. Amino acid sequence: CASSQVGGDTQYF. This chain connects TRBV4-2 to TRBJ2-3; tentative D call: TRBD2 (6 bases). Trimming removed 1 base from V and 5 bases from J, with 7 bases in between. The germline V gene has CDR1 LGHNA and CDR2 YNFKEQ. The CDR3 spans 13 residues.

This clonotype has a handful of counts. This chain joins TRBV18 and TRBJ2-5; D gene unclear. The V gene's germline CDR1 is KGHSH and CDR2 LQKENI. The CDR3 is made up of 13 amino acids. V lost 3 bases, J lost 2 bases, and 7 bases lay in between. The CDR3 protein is CASSPAPQETQYF. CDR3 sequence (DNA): TGTGCCAGCTCACCCGCCCCACAAGAGACCCAGTACTTC.

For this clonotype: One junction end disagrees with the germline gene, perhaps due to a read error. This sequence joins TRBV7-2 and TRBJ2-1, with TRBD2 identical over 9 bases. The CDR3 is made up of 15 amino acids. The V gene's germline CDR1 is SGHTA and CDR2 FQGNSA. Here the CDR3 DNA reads TGTGCCAGCAGCGGGGGACTAGCATCCTCCAATGAGCAGTTCTTC. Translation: CASSGGLASSNEQFF.

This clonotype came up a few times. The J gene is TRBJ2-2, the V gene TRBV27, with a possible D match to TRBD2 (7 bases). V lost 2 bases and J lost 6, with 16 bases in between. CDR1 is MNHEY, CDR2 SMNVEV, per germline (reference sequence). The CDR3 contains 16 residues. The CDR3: CASSLGGGPGAGELFF. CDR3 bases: TGTGCCAGCAGTTTAGGGGGGGGGCCGGGGGCCGGGGAGCTGTTTTTT.

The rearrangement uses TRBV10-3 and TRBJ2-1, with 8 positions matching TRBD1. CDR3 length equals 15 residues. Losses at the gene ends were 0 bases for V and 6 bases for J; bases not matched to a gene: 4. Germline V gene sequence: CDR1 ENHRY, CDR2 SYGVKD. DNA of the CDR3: TGTGCCATCAGTGAGTCGGACAGGGCAATCAATGAGCAGTTCTTC. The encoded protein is CAISESDRAINEQFF.

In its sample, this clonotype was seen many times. CDR3 in DNA: TGCGCCAGCAGCTTGGGACGGGGGGGTTCCGAAAAACTGTTTTTT. Its translation: CASSLGRGGSEKLFF. The J gene is TRBJ1-4, the V gene TRBV5-1; tentative D call: TRBD1 (5 bases). Trimming shortened V by 0 bases and J by 8 bases, and 14 bases separated the two germline ends. CDR1 and CDR2 (germline): SGHRS, YFSETQ. The CDR3 covers 15 residues.

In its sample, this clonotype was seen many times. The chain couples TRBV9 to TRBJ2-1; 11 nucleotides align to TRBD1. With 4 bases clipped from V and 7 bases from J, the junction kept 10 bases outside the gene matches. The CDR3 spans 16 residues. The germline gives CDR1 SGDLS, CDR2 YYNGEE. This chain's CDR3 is CASSSSGTGGRNEQFF. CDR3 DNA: TGTGCCAGCAGCTCTAGCGGGACAGGGGGGAGGAATGAGCAGTTCTTC.

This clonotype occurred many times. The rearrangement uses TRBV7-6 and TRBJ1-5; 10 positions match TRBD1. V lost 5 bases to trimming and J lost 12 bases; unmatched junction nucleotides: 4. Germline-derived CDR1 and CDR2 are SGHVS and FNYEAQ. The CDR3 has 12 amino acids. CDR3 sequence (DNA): TGTGCCAGCAGCACCGGACAGGGGGTCCAGCATTTT. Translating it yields CASSTGQGVQHF.

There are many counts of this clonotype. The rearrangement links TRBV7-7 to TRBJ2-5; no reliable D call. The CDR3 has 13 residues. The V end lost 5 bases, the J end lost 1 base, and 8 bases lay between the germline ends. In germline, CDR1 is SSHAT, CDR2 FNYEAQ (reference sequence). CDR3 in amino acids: CASSLQLQETQYF. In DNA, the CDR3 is TGTGCCAGCAGCCTACAGCTCCAAGAGACCCAGTACTTC. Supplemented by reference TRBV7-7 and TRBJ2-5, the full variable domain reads GAGVSQSPRYKVTKRGQDVTLRCDPISSHATLYWYQQALGQGPEFLTYFNYEAQPDKSGLPSDRFSAERPEGSISTLTIQRTEQRDSAMYRCASSLQLQETQYFGPGTRLLVL.

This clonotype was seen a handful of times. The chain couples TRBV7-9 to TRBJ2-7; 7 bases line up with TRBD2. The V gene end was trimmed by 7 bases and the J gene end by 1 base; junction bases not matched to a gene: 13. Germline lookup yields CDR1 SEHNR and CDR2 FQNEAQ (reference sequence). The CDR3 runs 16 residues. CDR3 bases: TGTGCCAGCACCTCCGGGAGGAGGGATATATCCTACGAGCAGTACTTC. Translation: CASTSGRRDISYEQYF.